The rows below give T cell receptor beta chains drawn from one sample of a study of control samples from healthy donors and cancer patients. Produced via immunoSEQ multiplex PCR; TCRdb's table is partial and in-frame only. This table holds some 80,000 clones, roughly nine tenths found once. The sample consisted of blood. Receptor source: a man aged 45-65 years in good health. Both conserved end residues are trimmed from each CDR3. Each record gives: V gene, CDR3 protein.

TRBV27 | ASSLSYSTNEQY
TRBV11-3 | ASSSEDRTTYEQY
TRBV7-3 | ASSLNSLNTEAF
TRBV19 | ASSIQRYNEQF
TRBV13 | ASSLQGAGEKLF
TRBV30 | AWSRQGIHEAF
TRBV5-8 | ASSPGAGGLSPLH
TRBV6-6 | ASSPHIWDRRVNTEAF
TRBV19 | ASSIVGAGWDEQF
TRBV6-1 | ASSESGRGINGYT
TRBV6-5 | ASIAGRFPGELF
TRBV6-5 | ASSSDLGKLF
TRBV24-1 | ATSDPDGSTDTQY
TRBV5-1 | ASSLDRVGEQY
TRBV19 | ASSIAGQGRTNEKLF
TRBV6-5 | ASSSGRQY
TRBV5-4 | ASSLSRTNTGELF
TRBV18 | ASSPTGDSNQPQH
TRBV27 | ASSLTGPNLGELF
TRBV30 | AWGPGRTSAGANVLT
TRBV6-5 | ASSPSDREETQY
TRBV2 | ASRTTNQPQH
TRBV4-1 | ASRGWNTEAF
TRBV3-1/TRBV3-2 | ASSPLGGGTGELF
TRBV24-1 | ATSGRGSFADTQY
TRBV28 | ASSSPQGNANYGYT
TRBV30 | AWSSNRGANEKLF
TRBV7-8 | ASSLAGVISTEAF
TRBV9 | ASSASQGAAGNTIY
TRBV6-6 | ASSYSEGDYGYT
TRBV3-1/TRBV3-2 | ASSQGVQPQH
TRBV7-2 | ASSWGASNTEAF
TRBV30 | AWSGNSGGYNEQF
TRBV7-2 | ASSPTRVRADTQY
TRBV2 | ASSGGGATNEKLF
TRBV19 | ASSVTGTSSGNTIY
TRBV10-2 | ASSKDRGVETQY